This TCR beta chain was sequenced for a study of blood T cell repertoires in COVID-19. At the level of the study: Sources were T cells, B-cell-depleted T cells, or PBMCs; the material itself was cDNA or gDNA.

The CDR3 spans 13 residues. After removal of 4 bases from V and 3 bases from J, the junction contained 3 bases not matched to a gene. Germline assignment: CDR1 SGHKS and CDR2 YYEKEE (reference sequence). Profiled with immunoSEQ multiplex PCR; TCRdb holds only in-frame clones, not every one. The table records 130,000 or so clones, more than 75% of them present only once. This sequence was found in a woman between 65 and 79 years old with COVID-19, enrolled during active disease. The chain recombines TRBV5-5 with TRBJ1-1; 7 bases map to TRBD1. Specimen: peripheral blood. The CDR3 DNA reads as TGTGCCAGCAGCCCCAGGGGGTACACTGAAGCTTTCTTT. The encoded protein is CASSPRGYTEAFF.